This is a list of T cell receptor beta chains from one sample in a study of vaccination and CD4 T cells after COVID-19. TCRdb reprocessed the PCR reads with MiXCR, giving one entry per CDR3 protein. The sample lists approximately 15,000 distinct CDR3 sequences, roughly half occurring once. The antigens these receptors bind are not known. The sequenced material came from CD4+ T cells from blood, cultured in vitro. The receptors were sampled from a human donor who had recovered from COVID-19. The CDR3 runs from the conserved cysteine through the conserved F or W. D genes are given only for firm matches. Clone size is given for some rows only: seen once, a few or many times, or a class if the clone is expanded.

V gene	clone size	D gene	J gene	CDR3 protein	CDR3 DNA
TRBV27	few	TRBD1	TRBJ1-2	CASSLSGQGYGYTF	TGTGCCAGCAGTTTATCGGGACAGGGTTATGGCTACACCTTC
TRBV11-3	few	.	TRBJ2-7	CASSSTSAGSTPYEQYF	TGTGCCAGCAGCTCGACATCGGCAGGCTCAACTCCCTACGAGCAGTACTTC
TRBV11-2	.	.	TRBJ1-2	CASSLVSPTGYTF	TGTGCCAGCAGCTTAGTTTCCCCGACTGGCTACACCTTC
TRBV15	few	TRBD1	TRBJ2-2	CATSSRTGSTGELFF	TGTGCCACCAGCTCGAGGACAGGGTCCACCGGGGAGCTGTTTTTT
TRBV12-5	.	.	TRBJ2-7	CASGARGHFEQYF	TGTGCTAGTGGCGCCCGGGGCCACTTTGAGCAGTACTTC
TRBV7-9	.	TRBD2	TRBJ2-1	CASSRGGTYNEQFF	TGTGCCAGCAGCCGCGGGGGGACCTACAATGAGCAGTTCTTC
TRBV7-8	.	.	TRBJ2-5	CASSLAPRDPSLGAQYF	TGTGCCAGCAGCTTAGCCCCCAGGGACCCAAGTTTGGGGGCCCAGTACTTC
TRBV20-1	few	.	TRBJ2-5	CSAGGQVETQYF	TGCAGTGCGGGGGGGCAGGTAGAGACCCAGTACTTC
TRBV2	.	.	TRBJ2-4	CASSEASGRDGGFKNIQYF	TGTGCCAGCAGTGAAGCAAGTGGGCGGGATGGGGGTTTCAAAAACATTCAGTACTTC
TRBV5-4	.	.	TRBJ2-7	CASSYKGFYEQYF	TGTGCCAGCAGCTATAAGGGGTTTTACGAGCAGTACTTC
TRBV10-3	few	TRBD1	TRBJ2-7	CATEVRTGGDEQYF	TGTGCCACTGAGGTTCGGACAGGGGGCGACGAGCAGTACTTC
TRBV20-1	few	.	TRBJ2-5	CSARLSGKWETQYF	TGCAGTGCTAGACTGTCAGGGAAGTGGGAGACCCAGTACTTC
TRBV10-2	.	.	TRBJ1-5	CASRDSNQPQHF	TGTGCCAGCAGGGACAGCAATCAGCCCCAGCATTTT
TRBV27	.	.	TRBJ2-1	CASSAFFPGYNEQFF	TGTGCCAGCAGTGCCTTCTTCCCCGGATACAATGAGCAGTTCTTC
TRBV7-2	.	.	TRBJ1-4	CASSPRQYPNEKLFF	TGTGCCAGCAGCCCTCGACAGTACCCTAATGAAAAACTGTTTTTT
TRBV5-5	.	.	TRBJ1-6	CASSSPRGGSNSPLHF	TGTGCCAGCAGCTCCCCTCGGGGGGGGAGTAATTCACCCCTCCACTTT
TRBV20-1	.	TRBD1	TRBJ2-7	CSARDPGTGMNEQYF	TGCAGTGCTAGAGATCCCGGGACAGGGATGAACGAGCAGTACTTC